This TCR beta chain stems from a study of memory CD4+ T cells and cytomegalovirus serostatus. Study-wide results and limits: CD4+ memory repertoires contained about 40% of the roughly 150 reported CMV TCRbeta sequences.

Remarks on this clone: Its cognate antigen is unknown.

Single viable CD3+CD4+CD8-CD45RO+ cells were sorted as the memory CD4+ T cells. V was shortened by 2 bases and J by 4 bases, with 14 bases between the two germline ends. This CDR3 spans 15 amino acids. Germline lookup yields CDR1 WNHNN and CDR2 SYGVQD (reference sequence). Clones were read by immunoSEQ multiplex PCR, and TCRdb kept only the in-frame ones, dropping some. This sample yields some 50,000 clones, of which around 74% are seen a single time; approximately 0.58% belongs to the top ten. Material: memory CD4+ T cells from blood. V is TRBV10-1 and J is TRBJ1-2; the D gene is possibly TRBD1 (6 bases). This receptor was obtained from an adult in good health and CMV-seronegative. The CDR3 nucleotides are TGCGCCAGCAGTGAGATAACAGGGTCGGCCTATGGCTACACCTTC. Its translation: CASSEITGSAYGYTF.